The 26 T cell receptor beta chains below come from one sample, sequenced in a study of blood T cells in healthy people across ages. For the second PCR, which ran for about 6 to 11 cycles, a sample-barcoded 5' primer and a J-beta primer mix were used. TCRdb passed the 5' RACE reads through MiXCR, listing each CDR3 protein once. This table holds about 580,000 distinct CDR3 sequences, roughly 43% found once. Sequenced input: blood. These receptor sequences come from a man older than 75 in good health.

This chain joins TRBV18 and TRBJ2-5, with 14 bases lining up with TRBD2. V lost 4 bases, J lost 2 bases, and 6 bases stayed unmatched. Germline-derived CDR1 and CDR2 are KGHSH and LQKENI. This CDR3 has 17 amino acids. The CDR3 sequence is CASSLLGTSGGQETQYF. In DNA, the CDR3 is TGTGCCAGCTCACTCCTCGGGACTAGCGGGGGACAAGAGACCCAGTACTTC.

The chain has TRBV29-1 and TRBJ2-2; 8 bases fit TRBD2. Germline values: CDR1 SQVTM, CDR2 ANQGSEA. This CDR3 region has 14 residues. J gave up 4 bases and V 6 bases, and 7 bases lay outside the gene matches. The CDR3 nucleotides are TGCAGCGTGACGGGGGGGGCGGCCACCGGGGAGCTGTTTTTT. Amino acids: CSVTGGAATGELFF.

This clonotype was detected a few times. The chain joins TRBV7-2 to TRBJ2-3; 9 bases align to TRBD1. Losses at the gene ends were 5 bases for V and 0 bases for J; bases not matched to a gene: 9. In germline, CDR1 is SGHTA, CDR2 FQGNSA. CDR3 size: 17 residues. This CDR3 is CASSTRGTGSSTDTQYF. For the CDR3, the DNA is TGTGCCAGCAGCACTAGGGGGACAGGGTCTAGCACAGATACGCAGTATTTT.

A few counts support this clonotype. V and J are TRBV24-1 and TRBJ2-1; 14 nucleotides match TRBD2. CDR1 is KGHDR and CDR2 is SFDVKD in the germline V gene. The CDR3 consists of 17 residues. Germline trimming cut 5 bases from V and 3 bases from J; bases unmatched to any gene: 5. In DNA, the CDR3 is TGTGCCACCAGTGGGGTCGGGACTAGCGGGGGCTACAATGAGCAGTTCTTC. It translates to CATSGVGTSGGYNEQFF.

This clonotype was seen a handful of times. J is TRBJ2-4 and V is TRBV7-2; 12 bases fit TRBD1. The end of the DNA aligns better with TRBJ2-7, so the J call may be wrong. In germline, CDR1 is SGHTA, CDR2 FQGNSA. The CDR3 length is 14 residues. This chain's CDR3 is CASSPGQGAVEQYF. CDR3 coding DNA: TGTGCCAGCAGCCCGGGACAGGGGGCAGTCGAGCAGTACTTC.

CDR3 protein: CASSLLAQYNEQFF. The CDR3 nucleotides are TGTGCCAGCAGCTTATTAGCGCAGTACAATGAGCAGTTCTTC. V usage is TRBV7-6 and J usage is TRBJ2-1, with D tentatively TRBD2 (5 bases). Trimming took 2 bases from V and 4 from J, leaving 9 bases between them. This CDR3 region has 14 residues. Germline V gene sequence: CDR1 SGHVS, CDR2 FNYEAQ.

The CDR3 spells CASSDGGGEETQYF. The CDR3 DNA sequence: TGCGCCAGCAGCGACGGGGGAGGGGAAGAGACCCAGTACTTC. The chain is built from TRBV5-1 and TRBJ2-5; 7 bases are a match to TRBD2. J lost 3 bases, V lost 4 bases, and 6 bases had no gene match. Per germline, CDR1 SGHRS and CDR2 YFSETQ. The CDR3 runs 14 residues.

This clonotype came up a few times. V is TRBV20-1 and J is TRBJ2-5; no clear D gene. The CDR3 contains 13 residues. V shed 6 bases and J shed 1 base, with 12 bases lying between them. Germline lookup yields CDR1 DFQATT and CDR2 SNEGSKA (reference sequence). CDR3 region: CSAQVAPQETQYF. In DNA, the CDR3 is TGCAGTGCCCAAGTGGCCCCCCAAGAGACCCAGTACTTC.

V is TRBV20-1 and J is TRBJ2-7, with D maybe TRBD1 (6 bases). This CDR3 has 15 residues. With 4 bases removed from V and 0 bases from J, the gap between germline ends came to 16 bases. The germline V gene has CDR1 DFQATT and CDR2 SNEGSKA (reference sequence). The CDR3: CSAKQGARVSYEQYF. In DNA form, the CDR3 reads TGCAGTGCTAAACAGGGTGCGCGGGTCTCCTACGAGCAGTACTTC.

This clonotype was counted a few times. The J gene is TRBJ2-3, the V gene TRBV20-1; 8 bases agree with TRBD2. The CDR3 totals 16 residues. Germline V gene sequence: CDR1 DFQATT, CDR2 SNEGSKA (reference sequence). V shed 3 bases and J 3 bases; nucleotides not matched to a gene: 11. The CDR3 coding sequence is TGCAGTGCTAGCCCCAGTCGGGGGGGGATTACAGATACGCAGTATTTT. This encodes CSASPSRGGITDTQYF.

The chain joins TRBV5-1 to TRBJ2-4; TRBD2 aligns across 8 bases. After removal of 7 bases from V and 13 bases from J, the junction contained 19 bases not matched to a gene. The CDR3 spans 15 residues. Germline V gene sequence: CDR1 SGHRS, CDR2 YFSETQ. CDR3 protein: CASGGPGGSYHEQYF. CDR3 sequence (DNA): TGCGCCAGCGGGGGACCGGGAGGGTCCTACCATGAGCAGTACTTC.

This clonotype has ten or more counts. V gene TRBV13 combines with J gene TRBJ2-3; 7 bases line up with TRBD1. The CDR3 totals 14 residues. Germline trimming cut 7 bases from V and 1 base from J; bases unmatched to any gene: 5. Germline CDR1 is PRHDT and CDR2 is FYEKMQ (reference sequence). This chain's CDR3 is CASNRQGGTDTQYF. DNA for the CDR3: TGTGCCAGCAATAGACAGGGCGGCACAGATACGCAGTATTTT.

This clonotype was seen a few times. This chain links TRBV20-1 with TRBJ2-4; D may correspond to TRBD1 or TRBD2 (6 bases each). V was shortened by 6 bases and J by 6 bases, with 24 bases between the two germline ends. Germline V gene sequence: CDR1 DFQATT, CDR2 SNEGSKA (reference sequence). CDR3 length: 16 amino acids. The CDR3 DNA follows: TGCAGTGCCACGACAGGTTCTTCCGACGGGAGAAACATTCAGTACTTC. As protein: CSATTGSSDGRNIQYF.

The chain recombines TRBV5-1 with TRBJ2-1; 7 bases are a match to TRBD2. This CDR3 has 16 residues. The V segment lost 3 bases and the J segment 8 bases; nucleotides outside the gene matches: 14. Germline CDR1 is SGHRS and CDR2 is YFSETQ. CDR3 loop: CASSWEGRPQVDEQFF. The CDR3, as DNA: TGCGCCAGCAGCTGGGAGGGGAGACCTCAGGTTGATGAGCAGTTCTTC.

The V gene is TRBV2, the J gene TRBJ1-6; 7 positions match TRBD1. V trimming: 6 bases; J trimming: 8 bases; junction bases outside the gene matches: 16. CDR1 and CDR2 (germline): SNHLY, FYNNEI. The CDR3 is 17 residues long. CDR3 nucleotide sequence: TGTGCCAGCAGGAGGGTAATTCCGGGACAGAGGTATTCACCCCTCCACTTT. It is translated as CASRRVIPGQRYSPLHF.

In this sample, this clonotype turned up once. The chain combines TRBV29-1 with TRBJ2-3, with a tentative D call TRBD2 (6 bases). Per germline, CDR1 SQVTM and CDR2 ANQGSEA. V shed 6 bases and J shed 4 bases, with 14 bases lying between them. This CDR3 is built from 13 residues. CDR3 sequence reads: CSVRPGLPDTQYF. The CDR3 nucleotides read TGCAGCGTGAGACCTGGACTACCAGATACGCAGTATTTT.

Turning to this clonotype: This may be a read error: a much more frequent sequence differs by one nucleotide. This CDR3 is CASSRTRERSYEQYF. Written as DNA, the CDR3 is TGTGCCAGCTCCCGGACGAGAGAGAGATCCTACGAGCAGTACTTC. This chain links TRBV6-6 with TRBJ2-7; no definite D call. Germline CDR1 reads MNHNY; CDR2 reads SVGAGI (reference sequence). The ends were cut back, 8 bases at V and 1 base at J, with 18 bases in the middle. This CDR3 is 15 amino acids long.

The chain employs TRBV20-1 and TRBJ1-1; 9 nucleotides match TRBD1. Germline V gene lookup returns CDR1 DFQATT and CDR2 SNEGSKA (reference sequence). With 0 bases clipped from V and 1 base from J, the junction kept 3 bases outside the gene matches. There are 15 residues in the CDR3. The CDR3 region is CSARDTGGQNTEAFF. CDR3 sequence (DNA): TGCAGTGCTAGAGACACAGGGGGCCAGAACACTGAAGCTTTCTTT.

The J gene is TRBJ1-1, the V gene TRBV29-1; D ambiguous. Germline CDR1 reads SQVTM; CDR2 reads ANQGSEA. V lost 4 bases and J lost 1, with 7 bases in between. The CDR3 loop spans 12 amino acids. The CDR3 spells CSVVAGNTEAFF. CDR3 DNA sequence: TGCAGCGTTGTAGCGGGGAACACTGAAGCTTTCTTT.

V and J are TRBV7-2 and TRBJ1-2, with D hard to call. Deletions cut 5 bases from V and 7 bases from J, with 11 bases between. The germline V gene has CDR1 SGHTA and CDR2 FQGNSA. The CDR3 contains 12 residues. CDR3 loop: CASSGDRSGYTF. CDR3 coding DNA: TGTGCCAGCAGCGGAGATCGTAGTGGCTACACCTTC.

This clonotype was detected only a few times. At one of its ends the junction is not consistent with the germline gene, which may arise from a read error. The V gene is TRBV4-1, the J gene TRBJ2-1, with 7 bases matching TRBD1. Germline CDR1 reads MGHRA; CDR2 reads YSYEKL. The CDR3 covers 16 residues. CDR3 amino acids: CASSQGTGAAYSEQFF. Here the CDR3 DNA reads TGCGCCAGCAGCCAAGGGACAGGCGCGGCATACAGTGAGCAGTTCTTC.

V and J are TRBV7-9 and TRBJ2-3; TRBD2 agrees at 13 bases. This CDR3 region has 19 residues. Germline trimming cut 6 bases from V and 0 bases from J; bases unmatched to any gene: 12. Per the germline V gene, CDR1 is SEHNR and CDR2 is FQNEAQ (reference sequence). CDR3 nucleotides: TGTGCCAGCAGATCCTCCGGGACTAGCGGGGCCACTAGCACAGATACGCAGTATTTT. Its translation: CASRSSGTSGATSTDTQYF.

The chain joins TRBV20-1 to TRBJ2-1; 10 positions match TRBD2. Germline CDR1 is DFQATT and CDR2 is SNEGSKA (reference sequence). This CDR3 comprises 14 residues. J lost 6 bases, V lost 6 bases, and 8 bases had no gene match. CDR3 region: CSAATSGTTNEQFF. CDR3 DNA: TGCAGTGCGGCCACTAGCGGGACCACCAATGAGCAGTTCTTC.

This clonotype was seen at least ten times. This could be a read error, since a much larger clone is one nucleotide away. The gene calls are TRBV6-5 and TRBJ2-5, with TRBD1 as a possible D gene (5 bases). CDR1 is MNHEY and CDR2 is SVGAGI in the germline V gene. V lost 4 bases and J 11 bases, leaving 14 bases between the germline ends. The length of the CDR3 is 12 residues. The CDR3 nucleotides are TGTGCCAGCAGTTCCTTAGGGGATGAGCAGTACTTC. As protein: CASSSLGDEQYF.

This clonotype appeared a single time. V gene TRBV29-1 combines with J gene TRBJ1-1; D is undetermined. The CDR3 runs to 13 residues. The V and J ends lost 8 bases and 0 bases respectively, with 13 bases between them. The germline CDR1 and CDR2 sequences are SQVTM and ANQGSEA. CDR3 DNA sequence: TGCAGCACGCGACGACGGCTGAACACTGAAGCTTTCTTT. Protein sequence: CSTRRRLNTEAFF.

This clonotype has just a few counts. This chain uses TRBV6-2 or TRBV6-3 with TRBJ2-3; no clear D gene. CDR1 and CDR2 from the germline V gene are MNHEY and SVGEGT. Trimming took off 8 bases at V and 1 base at J, with 13 bases between the two ends. The CDR3 runs 14 residues. CDR3 in DNA: TGTGCCAGCTCGGGTGATGTCGGCACAGATACGCAGTATTTT. Protein sequence: CASSGDVGTDTQYF.